The rows below give T cell receptor beta chains drawn from one sample of a study of blood T cell repertoires in COVID-19. Generated by immunoSEQ multiplex PCR, the TCRdb table keeps only in-frame clones and is missing some. The data contain under 200,000 clones, about 87% of them singletons. The sample comprised peripheral blood. All receptors derive from a man between 60 and 75 years old with acute or convalescent COVID-19. The CDR3 runs from the conserved cysteine through the conserved F or W. A D gene is named only where the DNA matches it firmly. Clone sizes are given selectively: once, few, many, or a class where the clone is expanded.

size: NA
V: TRBV12-3/TRBV12-4
D: TRBD1
J: TRBJ1-1
length: 13
CDR3: CASSGQGGTEAFF
DNA: TGTGCCAGCAGCGGACAGGGCGGCACTGAAGCTTTCTTT

size: NA
V: TRBV29-1
D: TRBD1
J: TRBJ1-1
length: 15
CDR3: CSVAGTGKMNTEAFF
DNA: TGCAGCGTTGCTGGGACAGGGAAGATGAACACTGAAGCTTTCTTT

size: NA
V: TRBV27
D: NA
J: TRBJ2-7
length: 13
CDR3: CASSFSSSYEQYF
DNA: TGTGCCAGCAGTTTCTCGAGCTCCTACGAGCAGTACTTC

size: few
V: TRBV5-1
D: NA
J: TRBJ1-3
length: 15
CDR3: CASTPAGGNGNTIYF
DNA: TGCGCCAGCACCCCCGCGGGGGGCAACGGAAACACCATATATTTT

size: NA
V: TRBV10-3
D: NA
J: TRBJ2-3
length: 17
CDR3: CAISGTQGARSTDTQYF
DNA: TGTGCCATCAGTGGGACACAAGGGGCGCGAAGCACAGATACGCAGTATTTT

size: NA
V: TRBV30
D: NA
J: TRBJ1-4
length: 14
CDR3: CAWSRASGDEKLFF
DNA: TGTGCCTGGAGTAGGGCGTCAGGGGACGAAAAACTGTTTTTT

size: NA
V: TRBV5-1
D: TRBD1
J: TRBJ2-7
length: 16
CDR3: CASSFNLQGTNAEQYF
DNA: TGCGCCAGCAGCTTCAATTTACAGGGGACGAACGCCGAGCAGTACTTC

size: NA
V: TRBV5-1
D: TRBD1
J: TRBJ1-1
length: 15
CDR3: CASSPGDRGNTEAFF
DNA: TGCGCCAGCAGCCCAGGCGACAGGGGGAACACTGAAGCTTTCTTT

size: NA
V: TRBV19
D: NA
J: TRBJ1-1
length: 16
CDR3: CASRVGGARVNTEAFF
DNA: TGTGCCAGTAGGGTGGGGGGGGCCCGTGTGAACACTGAAGCTTTCTTT

size: few
V: TRBV6-5
D: TRBD2
J: TRBJ2-2
length: 15
CDR3: CASTGLARNTGELFF
DNA: TGTGCCAGCACCGGACTAGCGAGGAACACCGGGGAGCTGTTTTTT

size: few
V: TRBV18
D: TRBD1
J: TRBJ1-2
length: 14
CDR3: CASSPPNRGGGYTF
DNA: TGTGCCAGCTCACCACCGAACAGGGGTGGTGGCTACACCTTC

size: NA
V: TRBV14
D: NA
J: TRBJ1-2
length: 14
CDR3: CASSQAAGGYGYTF
DNA: TGTGCCAGCAGCCAAGCGGCTGGCGGCTATGGCTACACCTTC

size: NA
V: TRBV6-7
D: NA
J: TRBJ2-5
length: 16
CDR3: CASSQVCGGATETQYF
DNA: TGTGCCAGCAGCCAGGTCTGTGGGGGGGCTACAGAGACCCAGTACTTC

size: NA
V: TRBV7-8
D: TRBD1
J: TRBJ2-3
length: 17
CDR3: CASSFQRQGWGTDTQYF
DNA: TGTGCCAGCAGCTTCCAACGACAGGGATGGGGCACAGATACGCAGTATTTT

size: NA
V: TRBV5-1
D: TRBD1
J: TRBJ1-2
length: 17
CDR3: CASSLARTTGSNYGYTF
DNA: TGCGCCAGCAGCTTGGCCAGAACGACAGGGTCCAACTATGGCTACACCTTC